These 2 T cell receptor beta chains were sequenced from one sample in a study of control samples from healthy donors and cancer patients. Data came from immunoSEQ multiplex PCR; TCRdb stores just in-frame clones and leaves some out. The table has 150,000 to 200,000 clones, about 87% seen once. The sample comprised blood. The receptors were gathered from a man aged 30 to 45 in good health.

The V gene is TRBV3-1 (or the pseudogene TRBV3-2), the J gene TRBJ2-7; D not certain. V lost 3 bases and J lost 0, with 12 bases in between. Germline V gene lookup returns CDR1 LGHDT and CDR2 YNNKEL (reference sequence). The CDR3 is 15 residues long. Here the CDR3 reads CASSHLTALSYEQYF. The CDR3, as DNA: TGTGCCAGCAGCCATTTAACAGCCCTCTCCTACGAGCAGTACTTC.

This chain connects TRBV6-2 or TRBV6-3 to TRBJ2-7; tentatively, D is TRBD2 (6 bases). The CDR3 extends over 18 amino acids. V was clipped by 0 bases and J by 5 bases, with 23 bases between them. CDR1 is MNHEY and CDR2 is SVGEGT in the germline V gene. The CDR3 coding sequence is TGTGCCAGCAGTTACTCAACGCAAAGGGACTCCTGGTACGACGAGCAGTACTTC. Encoded protein: CASSYSTQRDSWYDEQYF.